Below, one T cell receptor (beta chain) is given with its context. Its antigen is unknown. The junction had 10 bases not matched to a gene; V was cut back by 4 bases and J by 1 base. CDR1 and CDR2 (germline): SGHDN, FVKESK. This CDR3 has 17 amino acids. Unique molecular identifiers were present on cDNA, and template switching added a universal primer site. Each CDR3 protein is one row after TCRdb ran MiXCR on the 5' RACE reads. The repertoire consists of some 1,700,000 distinct CDR3 sequences, with under 35% occurring once and the leading ten covering about 0.27%. The entry originates in a study of identical twins. Regarding the study as a whole: In cord blood, abundant beta clonotypes had fewer insertions; memory showed no trend.

The TCR originated in a newborn girl in good health. The chain carries TRBV14 and TRBJ2-1; the match to TRBD2 covers 7 bases. The sequencing sample was made of cord blood. The CDR3 here is CASSPGASGRSYNEQFF. Here the CDR3 DNA reads TGTGCCAGCAGCCCTGGGGCTAGCGGTAGATCCTACAATGAGCAGTTCTTC. The complete variable domain, with remaining parts taken from reference TRBV14 and TRBJ2-1, reads EAGVTQFPSHSVIEKGQTVTLRCDPISGHDNLYWYRRVMGKEIKFLLHFVKESKQDESGMPNNRFLAERTGGTYSTLKVQPAELEDSGVYFCASSPGASGRSYNEQFFGPGTRLTVL.